This T cell receptor (beta chain) was observed in a study of blood T cells in healthy people across ages. Many counts were recorded for this clonotype. Trimming took 4 bases from V and 4 from J; bases not matched to a gene: 4. CDR1 SEHNR and CDR2 FQNEAQ come from the germline V gene (reference sequence). The CDR3 consists of 14 residues. A J-beta primer mix and a sample-barcoded 5' primer were used in a second PCR of about 7 to 11 cycles. Each CDR3 protein gets one entry after TCRdb re-called the 5' RACE reads with MiXCR. The table records 600,000 to 800,000 distinct CDR3 sequences, 40% to 65% of them present only once.

Input material: blood. This clonotype originated in a woman older than 75 in good health. The V and J genes are TRBV7-9 and TRBJ1-5, with 7 bases fitting TRBD1. CDR3: CASSSRDRNQPQHF. In DNA form, the CDR3 reads TGTGCCAGCAGCTCCCGGGACAGAAATCAGCCCCAGCATTTT.